The 27 T cell receptor beta chains in this list originate from one sample, sequenced in a study of regulatory T cells in long-lasting Graves disease (dated by TCRdb to the early 2020s). Receptor amplification or capture employed multiplex PCR. The instrument was an Illumina HiSeq 4000. TCR beta libraries were built with iRepertoire HTBI primers and Arm-PCR amplification of CDR3 regions. Using fastp trimming at Q25 and MiXCR clonotype assembly, TCRdb reanalyzed the public sequencing data and kept in-frame beta chains. A single entry per CDR3 protein holds the most common genes and DNA from its merged rows. This sample comprises about 620,000 distinct CDR3 sequences, 16% of them detected only once. About 18% of the sample is taken by the ten largest. The time point label, as the study defines it: newly diagnosed GD, antithyroid drugs for less than 3 months. For both TCR sequencing and RNA sequencing, RNA was extracted from PBMCs using TRIzol.

These data also formed part of another study, on T cells in Graves' hyperthyroidism and ophthalmopathy.

The sample in question was peripheral blood mononuclear cells (PBMCs), obtained at new diagnosis, from a patient treated with antithyroid drugs. These receptors were collected from a young woman with Graves disease. Donor details come from another sample of the same person, matched by shared clones.

The V call is TRBV6-1, the J call TRBJ2-2, with D tentatively TRBD1 or TRBD2 (5 bases each). Per the germline V gene, CDR1 is MNHNS and CDR2 is SASEGT. The ends were cut back, 6 bases at V and 4 bases at J, with 21 bases in the middle. The CDR3 totals 17 residues. The CDR3 DNA reads TGTGCCAGCAGCCCGGGGACGAGACTACCCCCCACCGGGGAGCTGTTTTTT. It yields the protein CASSPGTRLPPTGELFF.

The chain joins TRBV20-1 to TRBJ2-5, with 7 bases fitting TRBD1. V lost 3 bases to trimming and J lost 0 bases; unmatched junction nucleotides: 4. This CDR3 comprises 14 residues. Germline V gene data show CDR1 as DFQATT and CDR2 as SNEGSKA (reference sequence). The CDR3 DNA sequence: TGCAGTGCTAGGACAGGGAAATACCAAGAGACCCAGTACTTC. It is translated as CSARTGKYQETQYF.

This clonotype was detected only a few times. The J gene is TRBJ2-7, the V gene TRBV20-1, with 8 bases identical to TRBD2. The trim removed 0 bases at V and 4 bases at J, leaving 8 bases unmatched. CDR1 and CDR2 from the germline V gene are DFQATT and SNEGSKA (reference sequence). There are 15 residues in the CDR3. CDR3 sequence reads: CSARDLSGSWYEQYF. As DNA, the CDR3 is TGCAGTGCTAGAGATCTCAGCGGGAGCTGGTACGAGCAGTACTTC.

This clonotype was counted ten times or more. The chain couples TRBV6-1 to TRBJ1-4, with D tentatively TRBD1 (5 bases). The CDR3 sequence is 14 residues long. V shed 7 bases and J shed 5 bases, with 14 bases lying between them. In germline, CDR1 is MNHNS, CDR2 SASEGT. CDR3 residues: CASTPDISNEKLFF. The CDR3 DNA is TGTGCCAGCACTCCGGACATCTCAAATGAAAAACTGTTTTTT.

This rearrangement joins TRBV19 to TRBJ2-3, with D maybe TRBD2 (6 bases). The CDR3 totals 13 residues. The germline V gene encodes CDR1 LNHDA and CDR2 SQIVND (reference sequence). The CDR3 nucleotides read TGTGCGGGAGGTGGACGTGACCGAGATACGCAGTATTTT. This translates into CAGGGRDRDTQYF.

This clonotype was seen a handful of times. V gene TRBV4-1 combines with J gene TRBJ2-1; D is possibly TRBD2 (6 bases). This CDR3 spans 19 amino acids. Germline assignment: CDR1 MGHRA and CDR2 YSYEKL. V was pared by 6 bases and J by 6 bases, with 30 bases between. In nucleotides, the CDR3 is TGCGCCAGCAGTTATGGCGGCGGGACTCTTAAGGGGCTGTTCAATGAGCAGTTCTTC. This translates into CASSYGGGTLKGLFNEQFF.

This clonotype was found many times. This chain connects TRBV11-2 to TRBJ2-7, with D perhaps assigned TRBD1 or TRBD2 (6 bases each). The germline V gene encodes CDR1 SGHAT and CDR2 FQNNGV. Trimming took off 5 bases at V and 4 bases at J, with 24 bases between the two ends. The CDR3 runs 17 residues. DNA for the CDR3: TGTGCCAGCAGCCCCATAGGGGGGCGGGAAGCCCATTACGAGCAGTACTTC. Amino acid sequence: CASSPIGGREAHYEQYF.

This clonotype was recorded at least ten times. This rearrangement joins TRBV20-1 to TRBJ1-5; D gene unclear. Germline V gene sequence: CDR1 DFQATT, CDR2 SNEGSKA (reference sequence). The CDR3 extends over 13 amino acids. Trimming removed 4 bases at V and 0 bases at J, with 7 bases between. CDR3: CSAKFYSNQPQHF. CDR3 bases: TGCAGTGCTAAATTCTATAGCAATCAGCCCCAGCATTTT.

The genes are TRBV5-4 and TRBJ1-1; 8 nucleotides align to TRBD1. V lost 7 bases and J lost 5; bases outside the gene matches: 10. The CDR3 has 14 residues. Germline-derived CDR1 and CDR2 are SGHNT and YYREEE (reference sequence). The CDR3 nucleotides are TGTGCCAGCCCGGCCGGACAGGGAGGAACTGAAGCTTTCTTT. Its translation: CASPAGQGGTEAFF.

This clonotype came up a few times. The CDR3 bases are TGCAGTGCTAGTCCTGCGGAGTACCAAGAGACCCAGTACTTC. Translated: CSASPAEYQETQYF. The J gene is TRBJ2-5, the V gene TRBV20-1; D not certain. This CDR3 is built from 14 residues. Trimming shortened V by 3 bases and J by 0 bases, and 11 bases separated the two germline ends. Per the germline V gene, CDR1 is DFQATT and CDR2 is SNEGSKA (reference sequence).

This clonotype was counted ten times or more. J is TRBJ1-5 and V is TRBV27, with 10 bases lining up with TRBD1. V lost 7 bases to trimming and J lost 3 bases; unmatched junction nucleotides: 3. This CDR3 contains 14 residues. Germline V lookup: CDR1 MNHEY, CDR2 SMNVEV (reference sequence). CDR3 coding DNA: TGTGCCAGCAAGACAGGGGGCCCCAATCAGCCCCAGCATTTT. It specifies CASKTGGPNQPQHF.

The V gene is TRBV19, the J gene TRBJ2-7; D unclear. V was trimmed by 3 bases and J by 3 bases, leaving 9 bases between them. CDR3 length equals 13 residues. The V gene's germline CDR1 is LNHDA and CDR2 SQIVND (reference sequence). The CDR3 spells CASSIRLDYEQYF. The CDR3 nucleotides are TGTGCCAGTAGTATTCGCCTAGACTACGAGCAGTACTTC. The full variable domain, with the rest looked up from reference TRBV19 and TRBJ2-7, is DGGITQSPKYLFRKEGQNVTLSCEQNLNHDAMYWYRQDPGQGLRLIYYSQIVNDFQKGDIAEGYSVSREKKESFPLTVTSAQKNPTAFYLCASSIRLDYEQYFGPGTRLTVT.

The chain recombines TRBV5-1 with TRBJ2-7, with a possible D match to TRBD2 (5 bases). Per germline, CDR1 SGHRS and CDR2 YFSETQ. Trimming stripped 3 bases from V and 3 bases from J, with 13 bases between. The CDR3 has 14 amino acids. DNA of the CDR3: TGCGCCAGCAGCTCTCACGGAGGAAACTACGAGCAGTACTTC. Translation gives CASSSHGGNYEQYF.

This clonotype was seen ten or more times. This chain links TRBV3-1 with TRBJ2-5, with D perhaps TRBD1 or TRBD2 (5 bases each). The V gene lost 3 bases and the J gene lost 5 bases, with 13 bases spanning the gap. Looked up from germline, CDR1 is LGHDT and CDR2 is YNNKEL (reference sequence). The CDR3 consists of 14 residues. CDR3 coding DNA: TGTGCCAGCAGCCACACAGGCCGAGGGGAGACCCAGTACTTC. Translation gives CASSHTGRGETQYF.

This chain links TRBV24-1 with TRBJ2-6; 7 bases map to TRBD1. The CDR3 spans 15 residues. V dropped 5 bases and J dropped 4; count of bases not matched to a gene: 4. Germline V CDR1 and CDR2: KGHDR, SFDVKD. CDR3 coding DNA: TGTGCCACCAGTGGAGGGGGCACAGGGGCCAACGTCCTGACTTTC. Its translation: CATSGGGTGANVLTF.

V gene TRBV3-1 combines with J gene TRBJ2-1; 9 bases are shared with TRBD1. V was pared by 0 bases and J by 6 bases, with 9 bases of the junction left unmatched. CDR3 length: 17 residues. The germline V gene encodes CDR1 LGHDT and CDR2 YNNKEL (reference sequence). The CDR3 DNA is TGTGCCAGCAGCCAAGATAAGTACGGGACAGGGACCAATGAGCAGTTCTTC. Protein sequence: CASSQDKYGTGTNEQFF.

This clonotype was detected only a few times. The V and J genes are TRBV28 and TRBJ2-7, with 7 positions matching TRBD2. Germline-derived CDR1 and CDR2 are MDHEN and SYDVKM. The trim removed 6 bases at V and 0 bases at J, leaving 5 bases unmatched. The CDR3 is made up of 14 amino acids. The CDR3 nucleotides are TGTGCCAGCAGATCAGCGGGAATCTCCTACGAGCAGTACTTC. Amino acids: CASRSAGISYEQYF.

The V gene is TRBV20-1, the J gene TRBJ2-7; 13 bases fit TRBD2. In germline, CDR1 is DFQATT, CDR2 SNEGSKA (reference sequence). V gave up 5 bases and J gave up 4 bases; unmatched junction bases: 5. The CDR3 is made up of 14 amino acids. The CDR3 DNA reads TGCAGTGCTGCGACTAGCGGGAGGCAGTACGAGCAGTACTTC. Translated: CSAATSGRQYEQYF.

This clonotype appeared a few times. The chain is built from TRBV20-1 and TRBJ2-4, with D unclear. CDR1 is DFQATT and CDR2 is SNEGSKA in the germline V gene (reference sequence). V lost 3 bases to trimming and J lost 11 bases, with 14 bases between them. This CDR3 spans 12 amino acids. The CDR3 sequence is CSASKGVTFQYF. The DNA of the CDR3 is TGCAGTGCTAGTAAGGGTGTGACATTTCAGTACTTC.

Only a few counts were recorded for this clonotype. This chain's CDR3 is CASSESGRAHNEQFF. The CDR3 DNA is TGCGCCAGCAGTGAGTCTGGGAGGGCCCACAATGAGCAGTTCTTC. The chain has TRBV10-1 and TRBJ2-1; 7 bases line up with TRBD2. CDR3 length: 15 amino acids. After removal of 0 bases from V and 5 bases from J, the junction contained 4 bases not matched to a gene. Looked up from germline, CDR1 is WNHNN and CDR2 is SYGVQD (reference sequence).

This clonotype was detected ten times or more. The junction differs from germline at one of its ends, possibly a read error. This chain connects TRBV2 to TRBJ1-3; D gene uncertain. Germline V CDR1 and CDR2: SNHLY, FYNNEI. There are 15 residues in the CDR3. The CDR3: CASSEGGASGNTIYF. The CDR3 coding sequence is TGTGCCAGCAGCGAAGGCGGAGCCTCTGGAAACACCATATATTTT.

This clonotype was found a few times. The rearrangement joins TRBV20-1 to TRBJ1-5; unclear D gene. Trimming stripped 3 bases from V and 9 bases from J, with 15 bases between. There are 13 residues in the CDR3. CDR1 and CDR2 (germline): DFQATT, SNEGSKA (reference sequence). CDR3 coding DNA: TGCAGTGCTAGGGCCTGGACCTTGGGGCCCCAGCATTTT. This codes for CSARAWTLGPQHF.

The V and J genes are TRBV19 and TRBJ2-6; D is uncertain. The V and J ends lost 9 bases and 1 base respectively, with 10 bases between them. Germline V CDR1 and CDR2: LNHDA, SQIVND (reference sequence). This CDR3 is built from 14 residues. CDR3 coding DNA: TGTGCCAGCAAACAGAATTCTGGGGCCAACGTCCTGACTTTC. Its protein product is CASKQNSGANVLTF.

This clonotype appeared many times. The chain couples TRBV28 to TRBJ1-1, with D possibly matching TRBD1 (5 bases). CDR1 is MDHEN and CDR2 is SYDVKM in the germline V gene. V was pared by 5 bases and J by 5 bases, with 15 bases between. This CDR3 is 14 amino acids long. The CDR3 DNA is TGTGCCAGCAGTACCAACCCCAGGGTGACTGAAGCTTTCTTT. As protein: CASSTNPRVTEAFF.

This clonotype was seen many times. This chain links TRBV6-2 or TRBV6-3 with TRBJ2-3; TRBD2 is a possible D gene (6 bases). V lost 10 bases and J 0 bases, leaving 11 bases between the germline ends. CDR3 length: 13 residues. Per germline, CDR1 MNHEY and CDR2 SVGEGT. CDR3 DNA sequence: TGTGCCACCCGGGAGACTAGCACAGATACGCAGTATTTT. Its translation is CATRETSTDTQYF.

This clonotype was recorded many times. The chain uses TRBV11-2 and TRBJ2-1, with a possible D match to TRBD1 (6 bases). The CDR3 consists of 14 residues. The germline CDR1 and CDR2 sequences are SGHAT and FQNNGV. The germline V and J ends were trimmed by 5 bases and 8 bases, with 16 bases remaining between them. The CDR3 is CASSPGTSPHEQFF. Written as DNA, the CDR3 is TGTGCCAGCAGCCCCGGGACATCCCCACATGAGCAGTTCTTC.

As regards this clonotype: A much larger clone lies one base from this, so it may be a read error. In DNA, the CDR3 is TGTGCCACCAAGGAGGCAGGGGGGAACTACACCTTC. Its protein product is CATKEAGGNYTF. V and J are TRBV24-1 and TRBJ1-2; 7 nucleotides line up with TRBD1. After removal of 8 bases from V and 10 bases from J, the junction contained 9 bases not matched to a gene. Per the germline V gene, CDR1 is KGHDR and CDR2 is SFDVKD. The CDR3 contains 12 residues.